This passage covers 18 T cell receptor beta chains from one sample sequenced in a study of beta chain features in type 1 diabetes. The study, taken as a whole, reports: Type 1 diabetes patients showed a moderate but significant shortening of TCRB CDR3s in all four CD4+ subsets.

These receptors are not linked to any known antigen. Isolated RNA was reverse transcribed in full, so expressed TCRB transcripts were sequenced. TCRdb's copy holds only in-frame clones and misses some; the assay was immunoSEQ multiplex PCR. Of 350,000 to 450,000 clones listed, roughly 12% were seen once; the top ten hold about 0.01%. The sequenced sample consisted of naive CD4+ T cells from blood. The receptors come from a woman aged 18-30 years with type 1 diabetes.

The chain carries TRBV30 and TRBJ2-7; tentatively, D is TRBD2 (6 bases). Germline assignment: CDR1 GTSNPN and CDR2 SVGIG (reference sequence). V lost 3 bases to trimming and J lost 0 bases, with 15 bases between them. This CDR3 region has 15 residues. For the CDR3, the DNA is TGTGCCTGGAGGACCGGGACTTTAAGCTCCTACGAGCAGTACTTC. This translates into CAWRTGTLSSYEQYF.

This clone appeared once. This chain joins TRBV15 and TRBJ1-6; D not resolved. V shed 4 bases and J shed 9 bases, with 7 bases lying between them. CDR3 size: 12 residues. Germline V gene data show CDR1 as LNHNV and CDR2 as YYDKDF (reference sequence). DNA of the CDR3: TGTGCCACCAGCACCGAGAGTTCACCCCTCCACTTT. It is translated as CATSTESSPLHF.

This chain uses TRBV28 with TRBJ1-4; D gene unclear. Germline loops: CDR1 MDHEN, CDR2 SYDVKM. Deletions cut 3 bases from V and 10 bases from J, with 9 bases between. The CDR3 extends over 12 amino acids. CDR3 sequence: CASSFGPRKLFF. CDR3 nucleotide sequence: TGTGCCAGCAGTTTCGGTCCCCGAAAACTGTTTTTT.

This clone has a handful of counts. The chain is built from TRBV28 and TRBJ1-1, with D perhaps TRBD1 (6 bases). The V gene lost 5 bases and the J gene lost 2 bases, with 12 bases spanning the gap. This CDR3 has 14 residues. Germline CDR1 and CDR2: MDHEN and SYDVKM. In DNA, the CDR3 is TGTGCCAGCAGTCCTCCGGACAGTAACACTGAAGCTTTCTTT. The encoded protein is CASSPPDSNTEAFF. Together with reference TRBV28 and TRBJ1-1, the CDR3 gives the full variable domain: DVKVTQSSRYLVKRTGEKVFLECVQDMDHENMFWYRQDPGLGLRLIYFSYDVKMKEKGDIPEGYSVSREKKERFSLILESASTNQTSMYLCASSPPDSNTEAFFGQGTRLTVV.

A few counts support this clone. The chain recombines TRBV7-9 with TRBJ2-7; D possibly corresponds to TRBD1 (5 bases). This CDR3 has 12 residues. Germline loops: CDR1 SEHNR, CDR2 FQNEAQ (reference sequence). The germline V and J ends were trimmed by 0 bases and 6 bases, with 6 bases remaining between them. CDR3: CASSLAGAEQYF. CDR3 coding DNA: TGTGCCAGCAGCTTAGCTGGGGCCGAGCAGTACTTC.

The chain couples TRBV30 to TRBJ1-4, with D possibly TRBD1 on 5 matching bases. Trimming cost V 4 bases and J 8 bases, with 14 bases left between them. This CDR3 has 13 residues. Germline V lookup: CDR1 GTSNPN, CDR2 SVGIG (reference sequence). The CDR3 reads CAWKRQIVEKLFF. CDR3 DNA sequence: TGTGCCTGGAAAAGACAGATAGTGGAAAAACTGTTTTTT.

Points on this clone: This CDR3 is also generated by other DNA sequences in the sample. V is TRBV5-1 and J is TRBJ1-2, with 9 bases fitting TRBD1. V shed 4 bases, J shed 2 bases, and the junction held 3 bases outside the gene matches. This CDR3 spans 14 amino acids. Germline loops: CDR1 SGHRS, CDR2 YFSETQ. The CDR3 here is CASSPGQGNYGYTF. CDR3 DNA: TGCGCCAGCAGCCCGGGACAGGGAAACTATGGCTACACCTTC.

This chain uses TRBV18 with TRBJ1-2; TRBD1 is a possible D gene (5 bases). CDR1 is KGHSH, CDR2 LQKENI, per germline. This CDR3 spans 13 amino acids. The V gene lost 4 bases and the J gene lost 1 base, with 7 bases spanning the gap. In nucleotides, the CDR3 is TGTGCCAGCTCACAGGACAATAACTATGGCTACACCTTC. It translates to CASSQDNNYGYTF.

This sequence joins TRBV5-1 and TRBJ1-5; tentatively, D is TRBD1 (5 bases). Germline lookup yields CDR1 SGHRS and CDR2 YFSETQ. Trimming took 4 bases from V and 1 from J, leaving 12 bases between them. The CDR3 contains 15 residues. Here the CDR3 DNA reads TGCGCCAGCAGCCAGGGCAGCGGGAGCAATCAGCCCCAGCATTTT. Its protein product is CASSQGSGSNQPQHF.

The J gene is TRBJ1-4, the V gene TRBV15, with D uncertain. The length of the CDR3 is 15 residues. Germline CDR1 and CDR2: LNHNV and YYDKDF (reference sequence). Trimming shortened V by 1 base and J by 1 base, and 7 bases separated the two germline ends. In DNA, the CDR3 is TGTGCCACCAGCAGAGTACGGAGAACTAATGAAAAACTGTTTTTT. This translates into CATSRVRRTNEKLFF.

This chain joins TRBV4-3 and TRBJ1-1; D uncertain. Between the trimmed V and J ends, which lost 1 base and 4 bases, there was a span of 10 bases. The germline CDR1 and CDR2 sequences are LGHNA and YSLEER. The CDR3 runs to 14 residues. The CDR3 nucleotides read TGCGCCAGCAGCCAAGGTATGGTGAGCACTGAAGCTTTCTTT. Protein sequence: CASSQGMVSTEAFF.

V gene TRBV4-3 combines with J gene TRBJ2-7; 7 bases line up with TRBD1. V gave up 0 bases and J gave up 4 bases; unmatched junction bases: 12. This CDR3 region has 17 residues. Germline lookup yields CDR1 LGHNA and CDR2 YSLEER. CDR3 nucleotide sequence: TGCGCCAGCAGCCAAGATCATTGGGGCAGGGGGATATACGAGCAGTACTTC. It yields the protein CASSQDHWGRGIYEQYF.

Only a few counts were recorded for this clone. The rearrangement links TRBV18 to TRBJ2-7; the match to TRBD2 covers 9 bases. This CDR3 region has 14 residues. V trimming: 6 bases; J trimming: 0 bases; junction bases outside the gene matches: 3. CDR1 is KGHSH and CDR2 is LQKENI in the germline V gene. For the CDR3, the DNA is TGTGCCAGCTCTCTTAGCGGGAGCTCCTACGAGCAGTACTTC. It specifies CASSLSGSSYEQYF.

The chain uses TRBV6-6 and TRBJ1-1; D ambiguous. V lost 7 bases and J 4 bases, leaving 16 bases between the germline ends. Per germline, CDR1 MNHNY and CDR2 SVGAGI (reference sequence). The CDR3 is made up of 14 amino acids. The CDR3 coding sequence is TGTGCCAGCATCCTTACCTCGGGAGCCACTGAAGCTTTCTTT. This sequence encodes CASILTSGATEAFF.

This sequence joins TRBV7-2 and TRBJ2-5; 7 bases agree with TRBD1. Trimming at V came to 1 base and at J to 2 bases, leaving 7 bases not matched to a gene. CDR3 length equals 16 residues. Germline V gives CDR1 SGHTA, CDR2 FQGNSA. The DNA of the CDR3 is TGTGCCAGCAGCTTAGTGTGGGGGACAGCACAAGAGACCCAGTACTTC. Its translation is CASSLVWGTAQETQYF. Full variable domain (missing parts from reference TRBV7-2 and TRBJ2-5): GAGVSQSPSNKVTEKGKDVELRCDPISGHTALYWYRQSLGQGLEFLIYFQGNSAPDKSGLPSDRFSAERTGGSVSTLTIQRTQQEDSAVYLCASSLVWGTAQETQYFGPGTRLLVL.

The chain recombines TRBV7-2 with TRBJ1-1, with D perhaps TRBD1 (6 bases). Germline CDR1 is SGHTA and CDR2 is FQGNSA. Trimming cost V 4 bases and J 0 bases, with 9 bases left between them. There are 14 residues in the CDR3. Written as DNA, the CDR3 is TGTGCCAGCAGCTCAGGGGTTATGAACACTGAAGCTTTCTTT. Protein sequence: CASSSGVMNTEAFF.

V is TRBV30 and J is TRBJ2-2; 10 nucleotides match TRBD2. CDR1 and CDR2 from the germline V gene are GTSNPN and SVGIG (reference sequence). V lost 4 bases and J lost 1; bases outside the gene matches: 6. This CDR3 region has 16 residues. CDR3: CAWKGRTSGNTGELFF. The CDR3 region has the DNA TGTGCCTGGAAAGGCCGGACTAGCGGGAACACCGGGGAGCTGTTTTTT.

This chain links TRBV4-3 with TRBJ2-1, with D unresolved. Germline CDR1 is LGHNA and CDR2 is YSLEER. The length of the CDR3 is 16 residues. V lost 0 bases to trimming and J lost 0 bases, with 9 bases between them. CDR3 protein: CASSQDAGGSYNEQFF. The CDR3 region has the DNA TGCGCCAGCAGCCAAGATGCCGGTGGCTCCTACAATGAGCAGTTCTTC.